This T cell receptor beta chain was captured by sequencing in a study of shared clonotypes between healthy human individuals (dated by TCRdb to 2018 to 2020). Describing the broader study: The cohort comprised two women and a few men aged 18 to 49 years. For each donor, three plates each were used for CD4 naive and CD4 memory, two plates were used for CD8 naive, and one plate was used for CD8 memory. To increase sequencing depth and limit assay-specific biases, different laboratories used diverse techniques to prepare libraries and sequence TCR repertoires. To estimate repertoire size and how much clonotypes are shared between individuals, the study performed deep sequencing of blood TCR repertoires from a handful of healthy adults. Each donor's leukapheresis produced roughly between roughly 0.85 and 9 billion PBMCs.

Donors were healthy HIV-negative adults with no recently reported acute infections or vaccinations. All donors were Caucasian adults living in Nashville, Tennessee, USA. Magnetic negative selection was used to enrich CD4+ T cells, after which naive cells were positively selected on CD45RA and the negative fraction became the memory subset. After blood collection by leukapheresis, PBMCs were isolated using Ficoll-Histopaque density gradient centrifugation and then cryopreserved in the vapor phase of liquid nitrogen. Analytical flow cytometry was used to check the purity and quantity of every magnetically sorted T cell population. From each sorted fraction, genomic DNA was isolated and quantified by UV absorbance on a Nanodrop 2000c. What the research found in general, with its limitations: Naive subsets generally had larger estimated clonotype richness than memory subsets. When several donors were compared, the shared fraction of clonotypes was about 5% for naive CD4, 3.5% to 4% for naive CD8, 2.3% for memory CD4, and less than 0.5% for memory CD8. Because the study included only a small number of donors, the genetic and exposure-history diversity represented was limited. Sampling was restricted to blood, and TCR repertoires in tissues likely differ from the TCR repertoires found in blood. Clonotypes shared by all four sorted-subset donors showed higher generation probabilities than non-shared clonotypes. Based on pairwise subsampling, the degree of clonotype sharing among donors was expected to be affected by sequencing depth. Rarefaction of sorted-subset datasets indicated incomplete sequencing despite the large sequencing depth.

Using the deep immunoSEQ assay, multiplex PCR amplified TCR CDR3 regions from genomic DNA. For each cell subset, the extracted genomic DNA was distributed evenly across all wells of several immunoSEQ 96-well plates, and each plate served as one replicate. For sorted subsets, each replicate PCR was loaded with 200 ng genomic DNA, equivalent to 30,000 to 35,000 T cell genomes. Purified libraries were quantified with a Qubit 3.0 fluorometer, sized on a Bioanalyzer 2100, and re-quantified with the KAPA Library Quantification kit. Each immunoSEQ 96-well plate was sequenced on its own single-read 150-cycle Illumina NextSeq 550 flow cell. On the authors' methods: Because only junctional sequences without quality scores were contained in the immunoSEQ output, filtering matching that applied to full-length reads could not be performed. Sequences were annotated with PyIR, a Python wrapper for IgBLAST v1.9, using IMGT germline references to assign V/J genes and CDR3. Reads were removed for weak V/J assignments (E-value above 1e-6), missing CDR3, stop codons, out-of-frame junctions, or ambiguous translated residues. A V3J clonotype was defined by an identical inferred V gene, J gene, and CDR3 amino acid sequence. Percentage overlap between repertoires was calculated by dividing the number of shared unique clonotypes by the size of the smaller repertoire. Three approaches were used to assess repertoire richness: RTK rarefaction, the Chao1 estimator, and Recon v2.1 estimates of unobserved clonotypes. For all TCRbeta clonotypes obtained by the gDNA method from a handful of donors, generation probabilities were computed with OLGA. As stored in TCRdb, this immuneACCESS dataset retains in-frame rearrangements with V and J assigned. A fraction of the clones does not appear; measured against another copy, unresolved V genes explain less than half of the discrepancy, and the remainder lacks a known reason. V, J and clone size were drawn from that table, and D and trimming were deduced from the DNA. For this sample there are about a million clones; about 74% appear just once. The ten most abundant clones make up approximately 1.5% of the sample.

The V and J ends are trimmed by 3 bases and 6 bases, leaving 12 bases between them. The CDR3 runs 14 residues from the cysteine to the phenylalanine. CDR3 DNA only is kept here, 42 bases in frame from base 1. The germline V gene (reference sequence) supplies CDR1 GTSNPN and CDR2 SVGIG. This clone was seen once. Its antigen target is currently unknown. Base qualities are not recorded, but no much larger clone differs from it by a single base. The chain is made from TRBV30 and TRBJ1-6; the D gene lacks a confident call. The sequencing input was memory CD4+ T cells sorted from blood. The cell subset or site tag for this specimen amounts to: CD45RA-negative fraction. This receptor was taken from a young man in good health. The sequence in DNA is TGTGCCTGGAGGGACGCCGTGCGTAATTCACCCCTCCACTTT. It is translated as CAWRDAVRNSPLHF.